One sample yielded the 29 T cell receptor beta chains listed below, sequenced in a study of a mutant IDH1 vaccine in newly diagnosed glioma. Time point described: baseline, week 1 (first vaccination visit). Regarding treatment: pre-vaccination baseline after standard-of-care therapy. Sequenced by immunoSEQ multiplex PCR; TCRdb stores in-frame clones only, minus some. This sample yields around 50,000 clones, of which roughly 88% are seen a single time; 2% to 2.5% belongs to the top ten. Sequenced here: PBMCs, sampled from a glioma patient treated with radiotherapy, temozolomide or both. These receptors originate from a man in his forties or fifties with glioma.

The J gene is TRBJ2-7, the V gene TRBV7-2; possibly TRBD2 for D (6 bases). This CDR3 has 16 amino acids. Germline-derived CDR1 and CDR2 are SGHTA and FQGNSA. V lost 2 bases, J lost 0 bases, and 14 bases lay in between. The CDR3 loop is CASSLRDFGRSYEQYF. CDR3 DNA: TGTGCCAGCAGCTTACGGGACTTCGGGCGCTCCTACGAGCAGTACTTC.

The chain has TRBV29-1 and TRBJ2-7, with 11 positions matching TRBD1. With 8 bases clipped from V and 2 bases from J, the junction kept 8 bases outside the gene matches. The CDR3 extends over 14 amino acids. The V gene's germline CDR1 is SQVTM and CDR2 ANQGSEA. CDR3 sequence: CSTSLGQGAYEQYF. CDR3 nucleotide sequence: TGCAGCACCTCCCTGGGACAGGGGGCCTACGAGCAGTACTTC.

The V call is TRBV28, the J call TRBJ1-1; D is possibly TRBD1 (5 bases). Trimming removed 3 bases at V and 1 base at J, with 12 bases between. The CDR3 consists of 15 residues. Germline V CDR1 and CDR2: MDHEN, SYDVKM. Written as DNA, the CDR3 is TGTGCCAGCAGTTTCGGGGGTCTGGCGAACACTGAAGCTTTCTTT. Translated, it gives CASSFGGLANTEAFF.

This clone has just one count. J is TRBJ2-2 and V is TRBV11-2; TRBD2 matches at 16 bases. V was clipped by 8 bases and J by 6 bases; unmatched bases: 6. CDR1 is SGHAT and CDR2 is FQNNGV in the germline V gene. The CDR3 runs 16 residues. The CDR3 region is CASGGLAGGVPGELFF. DNA for the CDR3: TGTGCCAGCGGGGGACTAGCGGGAGGGGTACCCGGGGAGCTGTTTTTT.

The chain recombines TRBV5-1 with TRBJ2-4; D is possibly TRBD2 (6 bases). The CDR3 contains 15 residues. The germline CDR1 and CDR2 sequences are SGHRS and YFSETQ. The ends were cut back, 3 bases at V and 8 bases at J, with 18 bases in the middle. The CDR3 coding sequence is TGCGCCAGCAGCTCGCTTCAGGGCGGAGGGGACATTCAGTACTTC. Translating gives CASSSLQGGGDIQYF.

This clone was recorded once. The CDR3 region is CASSQDRSSGYEQYF. The CDR3 nucleotides are TGCGCCAGCAGCCAAGATCGGAGTAGCGGCTACGAGCAGTACTTC. This chain joins TRBV4-1 and TRBJ2-7; D is possibly TRBD2 (6 bases). The V end was cut by 0 bases, the J end by 3 bases, with 12 bases between. CDR3 length: 15 amino acids. Germline lookup yields CDR1 MGHRA and CDR2 YSYEKL.

The rearrangement links TRBV10-3 to TRBJ2-3, with 7 nucleotides matching TRBD1. Germline CDR1 reads ENHRY; CDR2 reads SYGVKD. This CDR3 has 14 residues. V lost 4 bases to trimming and J lost 1 base; unmatched junction nucleotides: 2. The CDR3 DNA sequence: TGTGCCATCAGTGGCGGACAGGGCACAGATACGCAGTATTTT. Translation gives CAISGGQGTDTQYF.

This chain joins TRBV9 and TRBJ2-7, with TRBD2 identical over 7 bases. Germline CDR1 is SGDLS and CDR2 is YYNGEE. V lost 3 bases, J lost 5 bases, and 8 bases stayed unmatched. The CDR3 consists of 14 residues. The CDR3 nucleotides read TGTGCCAGCAGCGGGGGACTACTCCGGCACGAGCAGTACTTC. It codes for CASSGGLLRHEQYF.

V gene TRBV4-3 combines with J gene TRBJ2-3; D is unclear. The germline V gene encodes CDR1 LGHNA and CDR2 YSLEER. V shed 1 base and J shed 0 bases, with 11 bases lying between them. This CDR3 has 16 amino acids. Here the CDR3 reads CASSQGPIDSTDTQYF. The CDR3 coding sequence is TGCGCCAGCAGCCAAGGTCCAATCGATAGCACAGATACGCAGTATTTT.

The rearrangement links TRBV5-5 to TRBJ2-3; D call uncertain. CDR3 length: 15 amino acids. Between the trimmed V and J ends, which lost 1 base and 6 bases, there was a span of 15 bases. Looked up from germline, CDR1 is SGHKS and CDR2 is YYEKEE (reference sequence). The CDR3 here is CASSLLGNRGDTQYF. The CDR3 bases are TGTGCCAGCAGCTTGCTGGGAAACAGAGGTGATACGCAGTATTTT.

This clone was detected only a few times. The J gene is TRBJ2-3, the V gene TRBV9, with 9 nucleotides matching TRBD2. V shed 1 base, J shed 3 bases, and the junction held 18 bases outside the gene matches. This CDR3 region has 20 residues. From germline, CDR1 is SGDLS and CDR2 YYNGEE. The CDR3 DNA sequence: TGTGCCAGCAGCGTACAAGGACGACAACCGGGACTAGCCTTTACAGATACGCAGTATTTT. It yields the protein CASSVQGRQPGLAFTDTQYF. The entire variable domain, with the rest obtained from reference TRBV9 and TRBJ2-3, is as follows: DSGVTQTPKHLITATGQRVTLRCSPRSGDLSVYWYQQSLDQGLQFLIQYYNGEERAKGNILERFSAQQFPDLHSELNLSSLELGDSALYFCASSVQGRQPGLAFTDTQYFGPGTRLTVL.

This clone has only a few counts. The chain combines TRBV6-1 with TRBJ2-7, with unresolved D. The CDR3 consists of 9 residues. Germline V gene lookup returns CDR1 MNHNS and CDR2 SASEGT. CDR3 residues: CAPPVEQYF. The CDR3 DNA reads as TGTGCTCCCCCGGTGGAGCAGTACTTC.

The chain employs TRBV5-1 and TRBJ1-2; 8 positions match TRBD1. CDR3 length: 13 residues. Looked up from germline, CDR1 is SGHRS and CDR2 is YFSETQ. The J segment lost 4 bases and the V segment lost 4 bases, leaving 3 bases of the junction unmatched. CDR3 residues: CASSPTGGYGYTF. CDR3 bases: TGCGCCAGCAGCCCCACAGGGGGCTATGGCTACACCTTC.

This chain connects TRBV7-2 to TRBJ2-7, with D unclear. This CDR3 is built from 11 residues. Between the trimmed V and J ends, which lost 2 bases and 6 bases, there was a span of 5 bases. In germline, CDR1 is SGHTA, CDR2 FQGNSA. The CDR3 spells CASSLRSEQYF. The CDR3, as DNA: TGTGCCAGCAGCTTAAGGTCCGAGCAGTACTTC.

The V gene is TRBV5-1, the J gene TRBJ2-2; D might be TRBD1 (6 bases). Between the trimmed V and J ends, which lost 1 base and 9 bases, there was a span of 19 bases. Germline V CDR1 and CDR2: SGHRS, YFSETQ. CDR3 length: 16 residues. DNA of the CDR3: TGCGCCAGCAGCTTGTCACAGGGTGGGGCTTCCAGGGAGCTGTTTTTT. Amino acids: CASSLSQGGASRELFF.

The chain joins TRBV5-6 to TRBJ2-7, with D possibly being TRBD1 (5 bases). CDR3 size: 13 residues. In germline, CDR1 is SGHDT, CDR2 YYEEEE. V lost 1 base and J lost 3, with 8 bases in between. The CDR3 DNA reads TGTGCCAGCAGCTTGTCAGGGCGCTACGAGCAGTACTTC. Translating it yields CASSLSGRYEQYF.

The chain joins TRBV4-1 to TRBJ2-1, with 9 positions matching TRBD2. CDR3 length: 14 amino acids. Germline loops: CDR1 MGHRA, CDR2 YSYEKL. The V gene end was trimmed by 4 bases and the J gene end by 9 bases; junction bases not matched to a gene: 7. CDR3 region: CASSRGLREGEQFF. As DNA, the CDR3 is TGCGCCAGCAGCCGAGGCCTGCGGGAGGGTGAGCAGTTCTTC.

The chain joins TRBV5-1 to TRBJ1-3, with 9 bases fitting TRBD1. The CDR3 covers 15 residues. CDR1 is SGHRS, CDR2 YFSETQ, per germline. Trimming removed 3 bases from V and 1 base from J; junction bases left unmatched: 2. This CDR3 reads CASSSDRGSGNTIYF. CDR3 in DNA: TGCGCCAGCAGCTCGGACAGGGGATCTGGAAACACCATATATTTT. The variable domain in full, with the rest retrieved from reference TRBV5-1 and TRBJ1-3, is KAGVTQTPRYLIKTRGQQVTLSCSPISGHRSVSWYQQTPGQGLQFLFEYFSETQRNKGNFPGRFSGRQFSNSRSEMNVSTLELGDSALYLCASSSDRGSGNTIYFGEGSWLTVV.

This chain connects TRBV5-1 to TRBJ2-1, with D hard to call. The CDR3 extends over 13 amino acids. V gave up 0 bases and J gave up 5 bases, with 6 bases separating them. Germline assignment: CDR1 SGHRS and CDR2 YFSETQ. CDR3: CASSLGRDNEQFF. The CDR3 DNA reads as TGCGCCAGCAGCTTGGGACGAGACAATGAGCAGTTCTTC.

The chain employs TRBV2 and TRBJ2-1; 11 nucleotides align to TRBD2. Germline CDR1 and CDR2: SNHLY and FYNNEI. Losses at the gene ends were 7 bases for V and 5 bases for J; bases not matched to a gene: 7. This CDR3 region has 15 residues. The CDR3 bases are TGTGCCAGCACTTTAGCGGGAGGGCTCAACAATGAGCAGTTCTTC. This sequence encodes CASTLAGGLNNEQFF. The entire variable domain, with the rest obtained from reference TRBV2 and TRBJ2-1, is as follows: EPEVTQTPSHQVTQMGQEVILRCVPISNHLYFYWYRQILGQKVEFLVSFYNNEISEKSEIFDDQFSVERPDGSNFTLKIRSTKLEDSAMYFCASTLAGGLNNEQFFGPGTRLTVL.

This chain connects TRBV7-9 to TRBJ1-3; TRBD1 might be the D (6 bases). The CDR3 sequence is 19 residues long. Germline V CDR1 and CDR2: SEHNR, FQNEAQ (reference sequence). Trimming shortened V by 4 bases and J by 0 bases, and 22 bases separated the two germline ends. This chain's CDR3 is CASSSPPIRTARSGNTIYF. The DNA for the CDR3 is TGTGCCAGCAGCTCGCCGCCGATACGGACAGCCCGCTCTGGAAACACCATATATTTT.

The chain links TRBV19 to TRBJ2-5; weak D call: TRBD1 (5 bases). CDR3 length: 15 residues. Germline CDR1 and CDR2: LNHDA and SQIVND (reference sequence). Trimming removed 3 bases from V and 5 bases from J, with 16 bases in between. CDR3 bases: TGTGCCAGTAGTATTGTACAGGCCTTTGGGGAGACCCAGTACTTC. It is translated as CASSIVQAFGETQYF. Variable domain in full (rest from reference TRBV19 and TRBJ2-5): DGGITQSPKYLFRKEGQNVTLSCEQNLNHDAMYWYRQDPGQGLRLIYYSQIVNDFQKGDIAEGYSVSREKKESFPLTVTSAQKNPTAFYLCASSIVQAFGETQYFGPGTRLLVL.

The V gene is TRBV6-1, the J gene TRBJ2-7; perhaps TRBD1 as D (5 bases). Trimming stripped 6 bases from V and 5 bases from J, with 17 bases between. From germline, CDR1 is MNHNS and CDR2 SASEGT. The CDR3 contains 14 residues. Here the CDR3 reads CASRVLLGADEQYF. DNA for the CDR3: TGTGCCAGCAGGGTACTCCTTGGGGCAGACGAGCAGTACTTC.

This clone was seen a few times. The V and J genes are TRBV18 and TRBJ1-5, with D perhaps matching TRBD1 (6 bases). This CDR3 has 13 residues. Per germline, CDR1 KGHSH and CDR2 LQKENI. The V gene lost 4 bases and the J gene lost 7 bases, with 11 bases spanning the gap. CDR3 in DNA: TGTGCCAGCTCACGACAGGAGGGGCAGCCCCAGCATTTT. Its protein is CASSRQEGQPQHF.

The V gene is TRBV5-1, the J gene TRBJ2-7, with no clear D. The CDR3 is made up of 16 amino acids. Germline loops: CDR1 SGHRS, CDR2 YFSETQ. V dropped 3 bases and J dropped 0 bases, with 16 bases sitting between them. CDR3 amino acids: CASSSAPSVSSYEQYF. In nucleotides, the CDR3 is TGCGCCAGCAGCTCCGCCCCCAGCGTAAGCTCCTACGAGCAGTACTTC.

The rearrangement uses TRBV4-3 and TRBJ1-2, with 8 bases identical to TRBD1. This CDR3 is built from 14 residues. V shed 5 bases, J shed 3 bases, and the junction held 5 bases outside the gene matches. The V gene's germline CDR1 is LGHNA and CDR2 YSLEER. In DNA, the CDR3 is TGCGCCAGCAGCAGAACGACAGGGGACTATGGCTACACCTTC. As protein: CASSRTTGDYGYTF.

J is TRBJ2-7 and V is TRBV11-2, with D possibly being TRBD1 (5 bases). The ends were cut back, 5 bases at V and 0 bases at J, with 11 bases in the middle. Per germline, CDR1 SGHAT and CDR2 FQNNGV. This CDR3 spans 14 amino acids. The CDR3 here is CASSLTANSYEQYF. In nucleotides, the CDR3 is TGTGCCAGCAGCCTGACAGCCAACTCCTACGAGCAGTACTTC. Based on the CDR3 plus reference TRBV11-2 and TRBJ2-7, the full variable domain is EAGVAQSPRYKIIEKRQSVAFWCNPISGHATLYWYQQILGQGPKLLIQFQNNGVVDDSQLPKDRFSAERLKGVDSTLKIQPAKLEDSAVYLCASSLTANSYEQYFGPGTRLTVT.

V and J are TRBV9 and TRBJ2-3; D possibly matches TRBD1 or TRBD2 (6 bases each). V was pared by 0 bases and J by 6 bases, with 17 bases between. Germline V gives CDR1 SGDLS, CDR2 YYNGEE. This CDR3 is 16 amino acids long. The DNA of the CDR3 is TGTGCCAGCAGCGTAGATAGGGGGGCGAGAACGGATACGCAGTATTTT. Protein product: CASSVDRGARTDTQYF.

The chain links TRBV9 to TRBJ1-1; TRBD1 aligns across 7 bases. From germline, CDR1 is SGDLS and CDR2 YYNGEE. The CDR3 runs to 14 residues. V gave up 3 bases and J gave up 5 bases; unmatched junction bases: 7. DNA for the CDR3: TGTGCCAGCAGCGGACAGGGAGGAGTGACTGAAGCTTTCTTT. Translating it yields CASSGQGGVTEAFF. The whole variable domain, filled in from reference TRBV9 and TRBJ1-1, reads DSGVTQTPKHLITATGQRVTLRCSPRSGDLSVYWYQQSLDQGLQFLIQYYNGEERAKGNILERFSAQQFPDLHSELNLSSLELGDSALYFCASSGQGGVTEAFFGQGTRLTVV.